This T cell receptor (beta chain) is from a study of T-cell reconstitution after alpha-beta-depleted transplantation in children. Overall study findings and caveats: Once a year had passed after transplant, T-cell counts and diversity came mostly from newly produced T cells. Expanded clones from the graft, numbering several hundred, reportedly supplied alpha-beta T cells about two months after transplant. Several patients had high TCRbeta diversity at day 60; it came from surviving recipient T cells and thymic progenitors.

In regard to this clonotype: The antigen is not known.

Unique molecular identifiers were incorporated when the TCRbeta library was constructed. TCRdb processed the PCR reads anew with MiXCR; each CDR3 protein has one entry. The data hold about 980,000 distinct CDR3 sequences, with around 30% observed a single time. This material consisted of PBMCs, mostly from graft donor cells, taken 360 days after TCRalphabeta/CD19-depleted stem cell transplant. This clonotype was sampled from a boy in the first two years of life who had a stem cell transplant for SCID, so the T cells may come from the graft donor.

The CDR3 sequence is CSVRGGGTDTQYF. The DNA for the CDR3 is TGCAGCGTTCGGGGGGGTGGCACAGATACGCAGTATTTT. This rearrangement joins TRBV29-1 to TRBJ2-3; 8 bases line up with TRBD2. Looked up from germline, CDR1 is SQVTM and CDR2 is ANQGSEA. V lost 5 bases to trimming and J lost 1 base; unmatched junction nucleotides: 2. The length of the CDR3 is 13 residues.